The source of this TCR beta chain is a study of shared clonotypes between healthy human individuals. About the research overall: Donor composition was a couple of women and a few men, aged 18 to 49. Broader study findings: Shared clonotypes: 4.5% to 5% naive CD4, around 3.4% naive CD8, over 2% memory CD4, approximately 0.37% memory CD8.

The CDR3 spans 12 residues. V was trimmed by 6 bases and J by 0 bases, leaving 5 bases between them. CDR1 and CDR2 from the germline V gene are SEHNR and FQNEAQ (reference sequence). Sorted subsets were amplified in replicate PCRs using 200 ng DNA, 30,000 to 35,000 T cell genomes. Sequencing was performed with immunoSEQ multiplex PCR; in TCRdb, only in-frame clones are kept and a portion is missing. This sample has about 2 million clones, with about 94% found just once. CD8 cells classed as naive were CD45RO-negative and positively selected for CCR7, excluding terminally differentiated effector memory CD45RA+ cells. A note on this clone: Its target is unknown.

The sample comprised naive CD8+ T cells sorted from blood. The clonotype originates from a man aged 18-30 years in good health. The gene calls are TRBV7-9 and TRBJ1-1, with no clear D. CDR3 sequence reads: CASRPVNTEAFF. The DNA of the CDR3 is TGTGCCAGCAGACCGGTGAACACTGAAGCTTTCTTT.